The 17 T cell receptor beta chains presented below share a single source sample, sequenced in a study of blood T cell repertoires in COVID-19. The data were produced by immunoSEQ multiplex PCR, yet TCRdb's version contains in-frame clones alone and is incomplete. The table includes over 200,000 clones, roughly 84% detected once. The source material was peripheral blood. The receptors stem from a man aged 35-49 years with active or convalescent COVID-19.

V usage is TRBV5-4 and J usage is TRBJ2-3, with D possibly matching TRBD2 (6 bases). Germline CDR1 is SGHNT and CDR2 is YYREEE (reference sequence). V was pared by 3 bases and J by 0 bases, with 11 bases between. The CDR3 length is 15 residues. The CDR3 coding sequence is TGTGCCAGCAGCTCGTCCGGGACTAGCACAGATACGCAGTATTTT. It codes for CASSSSGTSTDTQYF.

This chain uses TRBV7-9 with TRBJ2-5; D might be TRBD2 (6 bases). Germline V gives CDR1 SEHNR, CDR2 FQNEAQ (reference sequence). CDR3 size: 15 residues. Between the trimmed V and J ends, which lost 2 bases and 5 bases, there was a span of 15 bases. CDR3 in amino acids: CASSLLELGGETQYF. The CDR3 DNA sequence: TGTGCCAGCAGCTTACTTGAGCTTGGAGGGGAGACCCAGTACTTC.

The chain recombines TRBV18 with TRBJ1-5, with TRBD1 matching over 8 bases. The junction had 4 bases not matched to a gene; V was cut back by 3 bases and J by 6 bases. The V gene's germline CDR1 is KGHSH and CDR2 LQKENI. The CDR3 sequence is 14 residues long. The CDR3 nucleotides are TGTGCCAGCTCACCCTCAGGGGGCTCTCAGCCCCAGCATTTT. Protein: CASSPSGGSQPQHF.

In the case of this clone: Other DNA sequences in this sample translate to the same CDR3. V and J are TRBV5-6 and TRBJ2-5; D unresolved. The CDR3 consists of 11 residues. Germline CDR1 SGHDT, CDR2 YYEEEE. V lost 2 bases and J lost 5, with 4 bases in between. The CDR3 loop is CASSFGETQYF. DNA of the CDR3: TGTGCCAGCAGCTTCGGGGAGACCCAGTACTTC.

The chain recombines TRBV5-1 with TRBJ2-1; 9 bases map to TRBD2. The CDR3 totals 16 residues. CDR1 SGHRS and CDR2 YFSETQ come from the germline V gene. J was trimmed by 5 bases and V by 0 bases; bases with no gene match: 6. The chain's CDR3 is CASSLVPSGTNNEQFF. The CDR3 DNA follows: TGCGCCAGCAGCTTGGTCCCTAGCGGGACAAACAATGAGCAGTTCTTC.

The count of this clone is one. This chain links TRBV6-5 with TRBJ1-1; 7 bases match TRBD1. J gave up 9 bases and V 6 bases, and 13 bases lay outside the gene matches. CDR3 size: 14 residues. CDR1 and CDR2 (germline): MNHEY, SVGAGI. The chain's CDR3 is CASREGAGMGKAFF. CDR3 sequence (DNA): TGTGCCAGCAGGGAGGGGGCGGGTATGGGAAAAGCTTTCTTT.

CDR3 sequence (DNA): TGTGCCAGCAGTGAAGCGGTTGGGAGGGGCACTGAAGCTTTCTTT. Translation: CASSEAVGRGTEAFF. The genes are TRBV2 and TRBJ1-1; possibly TRBD1 for D (5 bases). CDR1 and CDR2 (germline): SNHLY, FYNNEI. V was pared by 0 bases and J by 4 bases, with 12 bases between. The CDR3 has 15 amino acids.

The chain has TRBV19 and TRBJ2-7; D may be TRBD1 (6 bases). This CDR3 contains 14 residues. Germline V CDR1 and CDR2: LNHDA, SQIVND (reference sequence). V was cut by 3 bases and J by 1 base, with 10 bases left in between. CDR3 nucleotides: TGTGCCAGTAGTATTTCGGACAGTTCCTACGAGCAGTACTTC. Protein product: CASSISDSSYEQYF. Together with reference TRBV19 and TRBJ2-7, the CDR3 gives the full variable domain: DGGITQSPKYLFRKEGQNVTLSCEQNLNHDAMYWYRQDPGQGLRLIYYSQIVNDFQKGDIAEGYSVSREKKESFPLTVTSAQKNPTAFYLCASSISDSSYEQYFGPGTRLTVT.

The chain couples TRBV5-1 to TRBJ1-2; 8 nucleotides agree with TRBD1. Germline V CDR1 and CDR2: SGHRS, YFSETQ. Trimming removed 4 bases from V and 3 bases from J; junction bases left unmatched: 8. The CDR3 is 15 amino acids. CDR3 bases: TGCGCCAGCAGCCCGACCCCACAGGGGGACTATGGCTACACCTTC. It translates to CASSPTPQGDYGYTF.

Comments on this clone: The sample holds other DNA sequences that translate to the same CDR3. This chain links TRBV5-1 with TRBJ2-1, with D unclear. Germline CDR1 reads SGHRS; CDR2 reads YFSETQ. The CDR3 spans 13 residues. The V end lost 0 bases, the J end lost 7 bases, and 8 bases lay between the germline ends. The CDR3 reads CASSLGRVNEQFF. CDR3 nucleotides: TGCGCCAGCAGCTTGGGGAGAGTAAATGAGCAGTTCTTC.

CDR3 DNA sequence: TGTGCCAGCAGTACCGGGACAGGGCTGGGAGAGACCCAGTACTTC. It encodes CASSTGTGLGETQYF. The chain carries TRBV28 and TRBJ2-5; 9 bases map to TRBD1. After removal of 5 bases from V and 4 bases from J, the junction contained 8 bases not matched to a gene. The CDR3 is 15 residues long. Per germline, CDR1 MDHEN and CDR2 SYDVKM.

The CDR3 reads CASRSPGAGELFF. In nucleotides, the CDR3 is TGTGCCAGCAGATCGCCAGGGGCCGGGGAGCTGTTTTTT. The V gene is TRBV12-3 or TRBV12-4, the J gene TRBJ2-2; TRBD1 might be the D (6 bases). Trimming cost V 6 bases and J 6 bases, with 11 bases left between them. The length of the CDR3 is 13 residues.

J is TRBJ2-2 and V is TRBV6-5; 11 nucleotides align to TRBD1. Germline-derived CDR1 and CDR2 are MNHEY and SVGAGI. The CDR3 has 15 residues. The V and J ends lost 4 bases and 8 bases, in that order; junction bases with no gene match: 6. As DNA, the CDR3 is TGTGCCAGCAGTTCCGGGACAGGGGGTGGAGGGGAGCTGTTTTTT. Its translation: CASSSGTGGGGELFF.

This chain connects TRBV28 to TRBJ1-5; D is possibly TRBD1 (5 bases). The CDR3 length is 16 residues. Germline CDR1 is MDHEN and CDR2 is SYDVKM. Trimming removed 5 bases from V and 4 bases from J, with 18 bases in between. In DNA form, the CDR3 reads TGTGCCAGCAGTCCAGATCAGGGAGGGAGTAATCAGCCCCAGCATTTT. It is translated as CASSPDQGGSNQPQHF.

The J gene is TRBJ2-7, the V gene TRBV6-5, with 7 bases fitting TRBD1. The V gene's germline CDR1 is MNHEY and CDR2 SVGAGI. This CDR3 region has 15 residues. V lost 5 bases and J lost 2; bases outside the gene matches: 9. This CDR3 is CASSQQGIGAYEQYF. The CDR3 nucleotides read TGTGCCAGCAGTCAACAGGGGATAGGGGCCTACGAGCAGTACTTC.

This chain links TRBV6-5 with TRBJ2-1; the match to TRBD1 covers 9 bases. Per the germline V gene, CDR1 is MNHEY and CDR2 is SVGAGI. V trimming: 7 bases; J trimming: 8 bases; junction bases outside the gene matches: 12. This CDR3 has 15 residues. CDR3 nucleotide sequence: TGTGCCAGCACCAGGACAGGGGCAATGTACGATGAGCAGTTCTTC. Protein: CASTRTGAMYDEQFF.

The chain carries TRBV7-8 and TRBJ1-5, with a weak D call TRBD1 (6 bases). V lost 4 bases, J lost 0 bases, and 10 bases lay in between. CDR3 size: 15 residues. The germline V gene has CDR1 SGHVS and CDR2 FQNEAQ. CDR3 DNA: TGTGCCAGCAGCTACCGGACAGATAGCAATCAGCCCCAGCATTTT. Its protein product is CASSYRTDSNQPQHF.